Following are 26 T cell receptor beta chains from one sample sequenced in a study of blood T cell repertoires in COVID-19. Assay: immunoSEQ multiplex PCR; the TCRdb copy retains only in-frame clones and omits some. The table shows just under 350,000 clones, with 85% to 90% occurring only once. The sample taken for sequencing was peripheral blood. The receptors originated from a woman aged 70-85 years with COVID-19, enrolled during active disease.

V usage is TRBV7-2 and J usage is TRBJ2-7; D remains unclear. From germline, CDR1 is SGHTA and CDR2 FQGNSA. The CDR3 has 11 amino acids. The ends were cut back, 5 bases at V and 6 bases at J, with 8 bases in the middle. The CDR3 region has the DNA TGTGCCAGCAGCACCGACACCGAGCAGTACTTC. Translating it yields CASSTDTEQYF.

CDR3 residues: CASSRRGINTGELFF. The CDR3 nucleotides read TGTGCCAGTAGTCGCCGGGGGATAAACACCGGGGAGCTGTTTTTT. The chain uses TRBV19 and TRBJ2-2; TRBD2 is a possible D gene (6 bases). Trimming took off 5 bases at V and 2 bases at J, with 12 bases between the two ends. Germline loops: CDR1 LNHDA, CDR2 SQIVND (reference sequence). The CDR3 has 15 amino acids. Full variable domain (rest looked up from reference TRBV19 and TRBJ2-2): DGGITQSPKYLFRKEGQNVTLSCEQNLNHDAMYWYRQDPGQGLRLIYYSQIVNDFQKGDIAEGYSVSREKKESFPLTVTSAQKNPTAFYLCASSRRGINTGELFFGEGSRLTVL.

The rearrangement uses TRBV19 and TRBJ1-5; D unresolved. The V end lost 7 bases, the J end lost 6 bases, and 16 bases lay between the germline ends. Germline V lookup: CDR1 LNHDA, CDR2 SQIVND (reference sequence). The CDR3 totals 14 residues. Here the CDR3 reads CASMRGRVGQPQHF. The CDR3 region has the DNA TGTGCCAGTATGAGAGGGAGAGTTGGTCAGCCCCAGCATTTT.

This chain links TRBV24-1 with TRBJ2-7, with 12 bases matching TRBD1. Germline V lookup: CDR1 KGHDR, CDR2 SFDVKD. Germline trimming cut 3 bases from V and 5 bases from J; bases unmatched to any gene: 4. The CDR3 spans 15 residues. This CDR3 reads CATSDVGQGAHEQYF. As DNA, the CDR3 is TGTGCCACCAGTGATGTGGGACAGGGGGCGCACGAGCAGTACTTC.

The chain links TRBV11-2 to TRBJ2-2, with TRBD1 identical over 7 bases. Germline lookup yields CDR1 SGHAT and CDR2 FQNNGV. The ends lost 2 bases at V and 6 bases at J; junction bases unmatched: 3. The CDR3 contains 14 residues. The CDR3: CASSLRQGAGELFF. Written as DNA, the CDR3 is TGTGCCAGCAGCTTAAGGCAGGGGGCCGGGGAGCTGTTTTTT.

In its sample, this clone was seen a few times. The chain employs TRBV5-1 and TRBJ2-7, with D perhaps matching TRBD2 (6 bases). Per germline, CDR1 SGHRS and CDR2 YFSETQ. The CDR3 spans 18 residues. The V end lost 2 bases, the J end lost 0 bases, and 21 bases lay between the germline ends. CDR3 region: CASSFSPGRGLSSYEQYF. CDR3 bases: TGCGCCAGCAGCTTTTCGCCGGGGCGGGGACTCAGCTCCTACGAGCAGTACTTC.

The chain carries TRBV18 and TRBJ1-6, with D perhaps matching TRBD1 (6 bases). CDR1 and CDR2 (germline): KGHSH, LQKENI. The CDR3 runs to 15 residues. Between the trimmed V and J ends, which lost 6 bases and 7 bases, there was a span of 16 bases. In DNA form, the CDR3 reads TGTGCCAGCTCCCCCTCGACAGGAGAAAATTCACCCCTCCACTTT. This codes for CASSPSTGENSPLHF.

This clone was seen only once. The genes are TRBV7-9 and TRBJ2-3, with D tentatively TRBD1 (5 bases). Germline V gives CDR1 SEHNR, CDR2 FQNEAQ (reference sequence). V gave up 2 bases and J gave up 2 bases, with 8 bases separating them. The CDR3 extends over 14 amino acids. The chain's CDR3 is CASSLSGHTDTQYF. DNA for the CDR3: TGTGCCAGCAGCTTATCAGGGCACACAGATACGCAGTATTTT.

V is TRBV24-1 and J is TRBJ2-3; 9 positions match TRBD1. Germline V gene sequence: CDR1 KGHDR, CDR2 SFDVKD. V lost 3 bases, J lost 0 bases, and 3 bases stayed unmatched. The CDR3 length is 16 residues. The CDR3 loop is CATSDRTGASTDTQYF. The CDR3 DNA sequence: TGTGCCACCAGTGATAGGACAGGGGCTAGCACAGATACGCAGTATTTT.

V usage is TRBV6-5 and J usage is TRBJ2-6; D is undetermined. This CDR3 is 13 amino acids long. The germline gives CDR1 MNHEY, CDR2 SVGAGI. V dropped 6 bases and J dropped 3 bases, with 6 bases sitting between them. The CDR3 loop reads CASRSVGANVLTF. Here the CDR3 DNA reads TGTGCCAGCAGATCAGTTGGGGCCAACGTCCTGACTTTC.

This chain uses TRBV11-2 with TRBJ2-7, with TRBD2 matching 7 bases. This CDR3 is 12 amino acids long. The V and J ends lost 8 bases and 0 bases, in that order; junction bases with no gene match: 1. From germline, CDR1 is SGHAT and CDR2 FQNNGV. DNA of the CDR3: TGTGCCAGCGGCGGGAGCTCCTACGAGCAGTACTTC. Protein sequence: CASGGSSYEQYF.

The rearrangement uses TRBV6-5 and TRBJ2-3, with TRBD2 as a possible D gene (6 bases). Trimming took off 2 bases at V and 2 bases at J, with 8 bases between the two ends. Per germline, CDR1 MNHEY and CDR2 SVGAGI. The CDR3 is 14 amino acids. This chain's CDR3 is CASSYGGVTDTQYF. The CDR3 nucleotides are TGTGCCAGCAGTTACGGCGGGGTCACAGATACGCAGTATTTT.

This clone was detected a few times. The chain employs TRBV4-3 and TRBJ1-6; 7 bases are shared with TRBD1. This CDR3 comprises 17 residues. Germline V gene data show CDR1 as LGHNA and CDR2 as YSLEER. J gave up 0 bases and V 4 bases, and 6 bases lay outside the gene matches. The chain's CDR3 is CASSPLGGHSYNSPLHF. The CDR3 region has the DNA TGCGCCAGCAGCCCATTAGGGGGCCACTCCTATAATTCACCCCTCCACTTT.

The rearrangement joins TRBV2 to TRBJ2-5; TRBD2 matches 13 bases. The germline gives CDR1 SNHLY, CDR2 FYNNEI. The CDR3 is made up of 15 amino acids. Trimming at V came to 7 bases and at J to 5 bases, leaving 7 bases not matched to a gene. The CDR3 region is CASTGTSGVGETQYF. The CDR3 coding sequence is TGTGCCAGCACTGGGACTAGCGGGGTTGGTGAGACCCAGTACTTC.

The chain employs TRBV5-1 and TRBJ2-5; D remains ambiguous. This CDR3 is built from 15 residues. Germline V gene sequence: CDR1 SGHRS, CDR2 YFSETQ. Trimming pared 7 bases from V and 4 bases from J, leaving 20 bases between. The DNA of the CDR3 is TGCGCCAGCTCTGTGGCAGCCTTTCTAGGAGAGACCCAGTACTTC. Encoded protein: CASSVAAFLGETQYF.

J is TRBJ1-1 and V is TRBV28, with 7 positions matching TRBD1. V lost 6 bases, J lost 4 bases, and 11 bases stayed unmatched. The germline CDR1 and CDR2 sequences are MDHEN and SYDVKM. The CDR3 is 15 amino acids. CDR3 in DNA: TGTGCCAGCAGGCCCGTAAACAGGGGAGCCACTGAAGCTTTCTTT. Translated, it gives CASRPVNRGATEAFF.

The chain couples TRBV28 to TRBJ2-7; D gene ambiguous. The CDR3 runs to 14 residues. CDR1 MDHEN and CDR2 SYDVKM come from the germline V gene. Trimming pared 1 base from V and 0 bases from J, leaving 7 bases between. CDR3 DNA: TGTGCCAGCAGTTTATTCTACAGCTCCTACGAGCAGTACTTC. Its protein product is CASSLFYSSYEQYF.

CDR3 sequence: CATSEPRGGIYGYTF. CDR3 in DNA: TGTGCCACCAGTGAACCACGGGGGGGCATCTATGGCTACACCTTC. The V call is TRBV24-1, the J call TRBJ1-2, with D tentatively TRBD1 (6 bases). CDR3 length: 15 amino acids. Germline assignment: CDR1 KGHDR and CDR2 SFDVKD. The germline V and J ends were trimmed by 4 bases and 4 bases, with 15 bases remaining between them.

The chain links TRBV5-1 to TRBJ1-4; D is uncertain. V shed 1 base and J shed 0 bases, with 10 bases lying between them. The CDR3 sequence is 16 residues long. CDR1 and CDR2 from the germline V gene are SGHRS and YFSETQ. CDR3: CASSLNVAATNEKLFF. The CDR3 nucleotides read TGCGCCAGCAGCTTGAATGTAGCTGCAACTAATGAAAAACTGTTTTTT. Drawing the rest from reference TRBV5-1 and TRBJ1-4, the complete variable domain is KAGVTQTPRYLIKTRGQQVTLSCSPISGHRSVSWYQQTPGQGLQFLFEYFSETQRNKGNFPGRFSGRQFSNSRSEMNVSTLELGDSALYLCASSLNVAATNEKLFFGSGTQLSVL.

The CDR3 loop is CASSQTEGLAYETQYF. The CDR3 nucleotides are TGTGCCAGCAGCCAAACCGAGGGACTAGCGTATGAGACCCAGTACTTC. The rearrangement links TRBV3-1 (or the pseudogene TRBV3-2) to TRBJ2-5, with TRBD2 matching over 10 bases. Losses at the gene ends were 2 bases for V and 5 bases for J; bases not matched to a gene: 8. The CDR3 runs 16 residues. CDR1 and CDR2 from the germline V gene are LGHDT and YNNKEL (reference sequence).

The sample holds one count of this clone. The J gene is TRBJ2-6, the V gene TRBV18; D may be TRBD1 (6 bases). Germline V gene sequence: CDR1 KGHSH, CDR2 LQKENI. The CDR3 sequence is 15 residues long. The V gene lost 4 bases and the J gene lost 2 bases, with 9 bases spanning the gap. The CDR3 DNA sequence: TGTGCCAGCTCACGAGGGGGAACTGGGGCCAACGTCCTGACTTTC. This encodes CASSRGGTGANVLTF.

The chain employs TRBV4-1 and TRBJ1-1, with 8 bases lining up with TRBD1. Germline V gene lookup returns CDR1 MGHRA and CDR2 YSYEKL. This CDR3 comprises 15 residues. V was pared by 4 bases and J by 6 bases, with 10 bases of the junction left unmatched. CDR3 residues: CASSRVGQGASEAFF. In nucleotides, the CDR3 is TGCGCCAGCAGCCGAGTGGGGCAGGGGGCGTCTGAAGCTTTCTTT.

In the case of this clone: Different DNA sequences within this sample yield the same CDR3. The V gene is TRBV18, the J gene TRBJ2-5, with D possibly being TRBD2 (6 bases). V lost 6 bases, J lost 3 bases, and 11 bases lay in between. This CDR3 region has 13 residues. Germline V lookup: CDR1 KGHSH, CDR2 LQKENI. For the CDR3, the DNA is TGTGCCAGCTCTCCGCCGGGGGAAGAGACCCAGTACTTC. This encodes CASSPPGEETQYF.

This sequence joins TRBV18 and TRBJ1-2; a weak D match, TRBD1 (5 bases). The length of the CDR3 is 13 residues. The V gene's germline CDR1 is KGHSH and CDR2 LQKENI. Between the trimmed V and J ends, which lost 0 bases and 7 bases, there was a span of 9 bases. The CDR3 loop reads CASSPPQGAGYTF. The CDR3 DNA sequence: TGTGCCAGCTCACCACCGCAGGGTGCTGGCTACACCTTC.

The chain uses TRBV5-1 and TRBJ2-1, with TRBD2 matching 9 bases. The CDR3 spans 14 residues. Germline assignment: CDR1 SGHRS and CDR2 YFSETQ. Unmatched junction bases numbered 3, after V lost 1 base and J lost 7 bases. CDR3 sequence: CASSLRLAENEQFF. The CDR3 DNA is TGCGCCAGCAGCTTGCGACTAGCGGAGAATGAGCAGTTCTTC.

The chain couples TRBV5-1 to TRBJ1-1; D may be TRBD1 (6 bases). The CDR3 spans 15 residues. CDR1 and CDR2 from the germline V gene are SGHRS and YFSETQ. Trimming pared 0 bases from V and 3 bases from J, leaving 12 bases between. The CDR3 protein is CASSLVGGRDTEAFF. CDR3 bases: TGCGCCAGCAGCTTGGTTGGGGGCAGGGACACTGAAGCTTTCTTT.